These 10 T cell receptor beta chains came from one sample sequenced in a study of Graves' ophthalmopathy and Graves' hyperthyroidism (dated by TCRdb to the late 2010s). The sequencer was an Illumina HiSeq 2000. TCR beta CDR3 regions were amplified from RNA transcripts for repertoire sequencing. A first-round RT-PCR used HTBI primers with the Qiagen OneStep RT-PCR kit, followed by a second-round multiplex PCR, size selection and purification. TCRdb reanalyzed the raw reads on its own, using fastp at Q25 for trimming and MiXCR for clone calling, and kept in-frame beta chains. Each CDR3 protein appears once, grouped with its most common genes and DNA. This sample gives over 650,000 distinct CDR3 sequences in total; about 40% of them show up just once. The ten largest clones represent more than 2.5% of the sample. The sequencing sample was made of peripheral blood. The receptors here all came from an adult man with Graves' ophthalmopathy.

On this clonotype: Given a much more abundant clone one base away, this may be a read error. The chain combines TRBV12-3 or TRBV12-4 with TRBJ1-2; the D is unclear. V lost 5 bases and J lost 2, with 15 bases in between. This CDR3 contains 15 residues. The CDR3 nucleotides read TGTGCCAGCAGTCCGCTCAAGCCCGGGAACTATGGCTACACCTTC. This translates into CASSPLKPGNYGYTF.

Concerning this clonotype itself: It may be a read error: a sequence one base away is much more abundant. V is TRBV15 and J is TRBJ2-2, with no clear D. The germline CDR1 and CDR2 sequences are LNHNV and YYDKDF (reference sequence). The CDR3 consists of 14 residues. The germline V and J ends were trimmed by 0 bases and 6 bases, with 8 bases remaining between them. The CDR3 bases are TGTGCCACCAGCAGAGATGAATCCGCCGGGGAGCTGTTTTTT. Encoded protein: CATSRDESAGELFF.

This clonotype was counted at least ten times. The V gene is TRBV4-3, the J gene TRBJ1-1; TRBD1 is a possible D gene (5 bases). The V gene lost 1 base and the J gene lost 2 bases, with 11 bases spanning the gap. Germline V CDR1 and CDR2: LGHNA, YSLEER. The CDR3 consists of 15 residues. The CDR3 nucleotides are TGCGCCAGCAGCCAAGGAGCTGGGGGTAACACTGAAGCTTTCTTT. Translation gives CASSQGAGGNTEAFF.

This clonotype has just one count. The chain is built from TRBV25-1 and TRBJ1-2; D gene uncertain. Trimming cost V 6 bases and J 3 bases, with 11 bases left between them. Germline V lookup: CDR1 MGHDK, CDR2 SYGVNS. This CDR3 is 13 amino acids long. Here the CDR3 reads CASSRAGDYGYTF. CDR3 DNA: TGTGCCAGCAGCCGGGCAGGAGACTATGGCTACACCTTC.

The sample holds many counts of this clonotype. J is TRBJ2-5 and V is TRBV11-3; perhaps TRBD2 as D (5 bases). With 8 bases removed from V and 4 bases from J, the gap between germline ends came to 11 bases. This CDR3 is 12 amino acids long. The germline V gene has CDR1 SGHNT and CDR2 YENEEA. The CDR3 region has the DNA TGTGCCAGCCGCAGTGGGAGAGAGACCCAGTACTTC. This encodes CASRSGRETQYF.

Many counts were recorded for this clonotype. V and J are TRBV9 and TRBJ2-7, with 7 bases aligning to TRBD2. Germline CDR1 is SGDLS and CDR2 is YYNGEE. This CDR3 spans 13 amino acids. V lost 7 bases to trimming and J lost 2 bases; unmatched junction nucleotides: 6. CDR3 nucleotide sequence: TGTGCCAGCTCAAAGGGGACTACCTACGAGCAGTACTTC. Translation: CASSKGTTYEQYF.

The genes are TRBV7-9 and TRBJ2-7; D might be TRBD1 (6 bases). In germline, CDR1 is SEHNR, CDR2 FQNEAQ (reference sequence). Trimming shortened V by 5 bases and J by 2 bases, and 13 bases separated the two germline ends. The CDR3 sequence is 14 residues long. The CDR3 loop reads CASSLQQGAYEQYF. CDR3 nucleotide sequence: TGTGCCAGCAGCCTCCAACAGGGCGCCTACGAGCAGTACTTC.

V is TRBV30 and J is TRBJ1-1; D may be TRBD1 (6 bases). Trimming shortened V by 4 bases and J by 3 bases, and 12 bases separated the two germline ends. Germline CDR1 and CDR2: GTSNPN and SVGIG (reference sequence). This CDR3 contains 13 residues. CDR3 loop: CAWTRQADTEAFF. CDR3 nucleotide sequence: TGTGCCTGGACCAGACAGGCAGACACTGAAGCTTTCTTT.

J is TRBJ1-1 and V is TRBV11-3, with a tentative D call TRBD1 (6 bases). Trimming pared 3 bases from V and 3 bases from J, leaving 11 bases between. Germline assignment: CDR1 SGHNT and CDR2 YENEEA. CDR3 size: 14 residues. DNA for the CDR3: TGTGCCAGCAGCTTTATGGACAGAGACACTGAAGCTTTCTTT. Protein: CASSFMDRDTEAFF.

The table lists this clonotype with a few counts. The gene calls are TRBV4-3 and TRBJ1-1; D not resolved. The CDR3 covers 15 residues. Germline V gives CDR1 LGHNA, CDR2 YSLEER. V was trimmed by 0 bases and J by 3 bases, leaving 11 bases between them. The CDR3 spells CASSQDIMRYTEAFF. The CDR3 DNA reads as TGCGCCAGCAGCCAAGATATTATGAGGTACACTGAAGCTTTCTTT.